Listed below are T cell receptor beta chains from one sample, sequenced in a study of shared clonotypes between healthy human individuals. TCRdb's copy holds only in-frame clones and misses some; the assay was immunoSEQ multiplex PCR. Of a few hundred thousand clones listed, about 74% are singletons. Sequenced: PBMCs. The source is a woman in her thirties or forties in good health. Some clones in this sample may be carry-over from other donors' samples. Both conserved end residues are part of each CDR3. A D gene is named only where the DNA matches it firmly. The size entry is marked missing in some rows and otherwise reads once, few, many or a size class.

TRBV6-4	TRBJ2-1	-	-	CASSVYSNNEQFF	TGTGCCAGCAGTGTATATTCAAACAATGAGCAGTTCTTC
TRBV28	TRBJ2-2	TRBD1	-	CASRRQGAGTGEPFF	TGTGCCAGCAGACGACAGGGGGCTGGAACCGGGGAGCCGTTTTTT
TRBV27	TRBJ2-7	-	few	CASSGYGSEQYF	TGTGCCAGCAGTGGCTATGGGAGCGAGCAGTACTTC
TRBV29-1	TRBJ2-1	TRBD2	few	CSVEVLAGLYNEQFF	TGCAGCGTTGAAGTGCTAGCGGGATTGTACAATGAGCAGTTCTTC
TRBV2	TRBJ2-6	-	-	CASNQDSGANVLTF	TGTGCCAGCAATCAGGACTCTGGGGCCAACGTCCTGACTTTC
TRBV9	TRBJ2-3	TRBD2	-	CASSVTSGTADTQYF	TGTGCCAGCAGCGTCACTAGCGGGACCGCAGATACGCAGTATTTT
TRBV5-1	TRBJ2-7	TRBD1	-	CASSLAGTEEQYF	TGCGCCAGCAGCTTGGCCGGGACAGAAGAGCAGTACTTC
TRBV30	TRBJ2-1	TRBD2	-	CAWSLSSGRINEQFF	TGTGCCTGGAGTTTGTCTAGCGGGAGGATCAATGAGCAGTTCTTC
TRBV25-1	TRBJ1-1	-	-	CASSRANQNTEAFF	TGTGCCAGCAGTCGGGCAAACCAGAACACTGAAGCTTTCTTT
TRBV5-6	TRBJ2-2	TRBD1	-	CASRTGIDTGELFF	TGTGCCAGCAGGACAGGGATCGACACCGGGGAGCTGTTTTTT
TRBV28	TRBJ1-1	-	-	CASSLFRGNTEAFF	TGTGCCAGCAGTTTATTCAGGGGGAACACTGAAGCTTTCTTT
TRBV28	TRBJ2-2	-	-	CASSLYGTGELFF	TGTGCCAGCAGTTTATATGGCACCGGGGAGCTGTTTTTT
TRBV28	TRBJ1-1	-	few	CASSLTLPNTEAFF	TGTGCCAGCAGTTTAACACTACCGAACACTGAAGCTTTCTTT
TRBV7-2	TRBJ1-5	-	once	CASSLLRDSNQPQHF	TGTGCCAGCAGCCTCCTAAGGGATAGCAATCAGCCCCAGCATTTT
TRBV20-1	TRBJ2-1	-	-	CSATERNEQFF	TGCAGTGCCACCGAGCGGAATGAGCAGTTCTTC
TRBV28	TRBJ1-5	-	-	CASSQQGPSNQPQHF	TGTGCCAGCAGTCAACAGGGCCCTAGCAATCAGCCCCAGCATTTT
TRBV2	TRBJ2-5	-	-	CASSQNDQETQYF	TGTGCCAGCAGTCAGAACGACCAAGAGACCCAGTACTTC
TRBV2	TRBJ2-3	-	many	CASSGVGAGTDTQYF	TGTGCCAGCAGTGGCGTGGGGGCCGGCACAGATACGCAGTATTTT
TRBV28	TRBJ1-5	TRBD1	-	CASSRTAGGQPQHF	TGTGCCAGCAGTCGGACAGCAGGGGGTCAGCCCCAGCATTTT
TRBV5-4	TRBJ1-1	-	-	CASSGRLSMNTEAFF	TGTGCCAGCAGTGGAAGACTGAGCATGAACACTGAAGCTTTCTTT
TRBV2	TRBJ1-5	TRBD1	few	CASTGQDYQPQHF	TGTGCCAGCACCGGACAGGATTATCAGCCCCAGCATTTT
TRBV5-1	TRBJ2-7	-	-	CASSDGGASYEQYF	TGCGCCAGCAGCGATGGGGGCGCCTCCTACGAGCAGTACTTC
TRBV9	TRBJ2-1	-	-	CASSVGLAYNEQFF	TGTGCCAGCAGCGTAGGGTTAGCCTACAATGAGCAGTTCTTC
TRBV30	TRBJ2-2	-	-	CAWSARALDTGELFF	TGTGCCTGGAGTGCCCGGGCCCTGGACACCGGGGAGCTGTTTTTT
TRBV7-6	TRBJ2-5	TRBD1	-	CASSLAGTGRETQYF	TGTGCCAGCAGCCTCGCCGGGACAGGGAGGGAGACCCAGTACTTC
TRBV5-1	TRBJ2-5	-	-	CASSTERQQETQYF	TGCGCCAGCAGCACTGAGCGGCAGCAAGAGACCCAGTACTTC
TRBV29-1	TRBJ1-4	-	-	CSVTLGQVGEKLFF	TGCAGCGTCACCCTGGGGCAGGTTGGGGAAAAACTGTTTTTT
TRBV7-3	TRBJ2-7	-	once	CASSPQGGGDEQYF	TGTGCCAGCAGCCCTCAGGGAGGGGGGGACGAGCAGTACTTC
TRBV5-5	TRBJ1-1	-	-	CASSVALGEAFF	TGTGCCAGCAGCGTAGCTTTAGGTGAAGCTTTCTTT
TRBV14	TRBJ2-7	TRBD1	-	CASSQRNRGGYEQYF	TGTGCCAGCAGCCAGAGAAACAGGGGTGGCTACGAGCAGTACTTC
TRBV7-8	TRBJ2-3	-	-	CASSKSSFTDTQYF	TGTGCCAGCAGTAAGAGCTCTTTCACAGATACGCAGTATTTT
TRBV25-1	TRBJ1-3	-	-	CASSGRSSGNTIYF	TGTGCCAGCAGTGGACGAAGCTCTGGAAACACCATATATTTT
TRBV30	TRBJ2-7	-	-	CAWSVPGYGRSYEQYF	TGTGCCTGGAGTGTGCCGGGGTACGGCCGGTCCTACGAGCAGTACTTC
TRBV29-1	TRBJ2-7	TRBD2	many	CSVAPGLAGSYEQYF	TGCAGCGTAGCCCCGGGACTAGCGGGGTCCTACGAGCAGTACTTC
TRBV7-2	TRBJ2-7	-	few	CASSLNGGESYEQYF	TGTGCCAGCAGCTTAAACGGTGGGGAGAGCTACGAGCAGTACTTC
TRBV2	TRBJ1-5	-	-	CASSAEGNQPQHF	TGTGCCAGCAGTGCCGAGGGCAATCAGCCCCAGCATTTT
TRBV7-9	TRBJ2-7	TRBD2	-	CASTPSGFNEQYF	TGTGCCAGCACGCCTAGCGGGTTCAACGAGCAGTACTTC
TRBV7-2	TRBJ2-3	-	-	CASSPGAGAPDTQYF	TGTGCCAGCAGCCCAGGGGCGGGAGCCCCAGATACGCAGTATTTT
TRBV20-1	TRBJ2-7	-	-	CSASGSSQYF	TGCAGTGCTAGCGGGAGCTCGCAGTACTTC
TRBV5-1	TRBJ2-7	TRBD2	-	CASSGGLAGLGEQYF	TGCGCCAGCAGCGGGGGACTAGCGGGACTGGGGGAGCAGTACTTC
TRBV18	TRBJ2-1	-	-	CASSPLGGGVNEQFF	TGTGCCAGCTCGCCCCTGGGCGGAGGGGTGAATGAGCAGTTCTTC
TRBV28	TRBJ1-1	TRBD1	once	CASSLYGRGQLNTEAFF	TGTGCCAGCAGTTTATACGGGCGGGGACAGTTGAACACTGAAGCTTTCTTT
TRBV5-6	TRBJ2-4	-	-	CASSSVGSKNIQYF	TGTGCCAGCAGCTCCGTAGGATCCAAAAACATTCAGTACTTC
TRBV5-6	TRBJ1-1	TRBD1	-	CASSLVDRDRAEAFF	TGTGCCAGCAGCTTGGTGGACAGGGACCGAGCTGAAGCTTTCTTT
TRBV6-1	TRBJ2-7	TRBD2	-	CASSVSGRIRTEQYF	TGTGCCAGCAGTGTAAGCGGGAGGATACGGACCGAGCAGTACTTC
TRBV18	TRBJ2-3	-	-	CASSPGQGQADTQYF	TGTGCCAGCTCACCCGGGCAGGGCCAAGCAGATACGCAGTATTTT
TRBV30	TRBJ1-2	-	-	CAWGIGGIYGYTF	TGCGCCTGGGGGATAGGGGGTATCTATGGCTACACCTTC